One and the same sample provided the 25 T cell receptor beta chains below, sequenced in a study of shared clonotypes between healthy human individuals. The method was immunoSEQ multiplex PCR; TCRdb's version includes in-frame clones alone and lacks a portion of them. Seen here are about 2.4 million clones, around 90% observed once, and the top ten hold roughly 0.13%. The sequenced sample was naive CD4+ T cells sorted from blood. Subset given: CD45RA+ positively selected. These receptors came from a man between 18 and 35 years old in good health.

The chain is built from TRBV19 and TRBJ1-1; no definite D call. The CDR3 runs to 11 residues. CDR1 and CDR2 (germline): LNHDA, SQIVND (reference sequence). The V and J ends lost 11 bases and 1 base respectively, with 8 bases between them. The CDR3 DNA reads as TGTGCCGGGGTCAAGAACACTGAAGCTTTCTTT. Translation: CAGVKNTEAFF.

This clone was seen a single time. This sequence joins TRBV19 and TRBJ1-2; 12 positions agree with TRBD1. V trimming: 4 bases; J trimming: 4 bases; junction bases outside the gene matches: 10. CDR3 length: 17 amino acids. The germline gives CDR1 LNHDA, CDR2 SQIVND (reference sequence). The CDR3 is CASSNSGTGGLFYGYTF. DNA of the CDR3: TGTGCCAGTAGTAACTCCGGGACAGGGGGCCTATTCTATGGCTACACCTTC.

The CDR3, as DNA: TGTGCCAGCAGCTTCGCGATTAGTGAGCAGTTCTTC. Protein: CASSFAISEQFF. This chain joins TRBV7-8 and TRBJ2-1; D is unclear. Germline assignment: CDR1 SGHVS and CDR2 FQNEAQ. V lost 3 bases, J lost 9 bases, and 9 bases lay in between. This CDR3 has 12 residues.

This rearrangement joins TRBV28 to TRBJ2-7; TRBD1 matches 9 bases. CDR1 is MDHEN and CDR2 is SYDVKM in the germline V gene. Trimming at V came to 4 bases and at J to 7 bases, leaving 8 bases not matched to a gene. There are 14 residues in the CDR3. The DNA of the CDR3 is TGTGCCAGCAGTTGGACAGGGGCTGGAAGGGAGCAGTACTTC. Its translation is CASSWTGAGREQYF.

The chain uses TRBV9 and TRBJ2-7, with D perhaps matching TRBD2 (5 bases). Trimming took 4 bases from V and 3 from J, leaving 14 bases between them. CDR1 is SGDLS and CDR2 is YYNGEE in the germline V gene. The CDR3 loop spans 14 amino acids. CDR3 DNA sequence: TGTGCCAGCAGCTTACGCGATACTAGCTACGAGCAGTACTTC. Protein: CASSLRDTSYEQYF.

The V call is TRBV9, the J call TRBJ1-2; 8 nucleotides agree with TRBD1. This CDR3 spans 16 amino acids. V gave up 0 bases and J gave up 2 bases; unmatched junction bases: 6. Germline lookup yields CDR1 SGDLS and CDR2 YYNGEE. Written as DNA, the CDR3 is TGTGCCAGCAGCGTAGTGACAGGGGTAGCGAACTATGGCTACACCTTC. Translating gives CASSVVTGVANYGYTF.

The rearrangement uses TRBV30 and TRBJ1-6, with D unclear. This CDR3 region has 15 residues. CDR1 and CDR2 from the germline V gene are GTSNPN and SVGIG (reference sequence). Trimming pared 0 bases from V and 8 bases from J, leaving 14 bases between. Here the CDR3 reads CAWSVLDRGDSPLHF. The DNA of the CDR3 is TGTGCCTGGAGTGTACTTGATCGCGGCGATTCACCCCTCCACTTT.

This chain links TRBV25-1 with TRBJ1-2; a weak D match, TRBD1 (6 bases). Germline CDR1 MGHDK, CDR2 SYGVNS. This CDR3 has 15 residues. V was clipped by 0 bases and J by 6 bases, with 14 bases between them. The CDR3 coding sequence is TGTGCCAGCAGTGAATATCCGACAGGCGCCCATGGCTACACCTTC. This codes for CASSEYPTGAHGYTF.

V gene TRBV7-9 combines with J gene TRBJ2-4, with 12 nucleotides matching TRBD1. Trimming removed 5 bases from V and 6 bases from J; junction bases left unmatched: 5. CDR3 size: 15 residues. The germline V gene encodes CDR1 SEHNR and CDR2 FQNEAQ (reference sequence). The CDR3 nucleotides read TGTGCCAGCAGCCGCGGGACAGGGGGCGTAAACATTCAGTACTTC. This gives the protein CASSRGTGGVNIQYF.

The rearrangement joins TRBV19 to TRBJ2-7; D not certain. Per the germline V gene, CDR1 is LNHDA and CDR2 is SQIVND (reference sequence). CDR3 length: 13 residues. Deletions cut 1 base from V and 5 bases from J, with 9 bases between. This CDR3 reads CASSIGWSDEQYF. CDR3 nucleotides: TGTGCCAGTAGTATAGGATGGAGTGACGAGCAGTACTTC.

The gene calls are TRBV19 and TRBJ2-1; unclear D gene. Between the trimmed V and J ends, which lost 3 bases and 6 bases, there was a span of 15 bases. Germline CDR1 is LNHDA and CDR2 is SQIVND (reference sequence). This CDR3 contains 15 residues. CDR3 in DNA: TGTGCCAGTAGTATTCTGTTGGACCTTCCCAATGAGCAGTTCTTC. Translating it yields CASSILLDLPNEQFF.

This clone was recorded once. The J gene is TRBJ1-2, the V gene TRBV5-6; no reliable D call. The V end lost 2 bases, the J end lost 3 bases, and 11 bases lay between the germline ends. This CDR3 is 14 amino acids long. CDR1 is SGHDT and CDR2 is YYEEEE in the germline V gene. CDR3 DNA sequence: TGTGCCAGCAGCTTTGCGAGTCTGGACTATGGCTACACCTTC. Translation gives CASSFASLDYGYTF.

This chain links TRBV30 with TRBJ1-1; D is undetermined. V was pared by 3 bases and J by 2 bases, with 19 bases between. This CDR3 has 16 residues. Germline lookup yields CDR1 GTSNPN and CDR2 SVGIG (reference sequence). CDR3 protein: CAWSPKTPSSNTEAFF. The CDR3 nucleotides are TGTGCCTGGAGCCCTAAAACCCCGTCTTCCAACACTGAAGCTTTCTTT.

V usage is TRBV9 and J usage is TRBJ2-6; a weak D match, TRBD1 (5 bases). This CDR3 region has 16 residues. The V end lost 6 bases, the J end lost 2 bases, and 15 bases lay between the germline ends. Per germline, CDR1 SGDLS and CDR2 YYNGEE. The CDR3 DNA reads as TGTGCCAGCAACCAGGGATCCTCTGCTGGGGCCAACGTCCTGACTTTC. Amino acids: CASNQGSSAGANVLTF. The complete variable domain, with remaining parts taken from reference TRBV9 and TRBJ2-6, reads DSGVTQTPKHLITATGQRVTLRCSPRSGDLSVYWYQQSLDQGLQFLIQYYNGEERAKGNILERFSAQQFPDLHSELNLSSLELGDSALYFCASNQGSSAGANVLTFGAGSRLTVL.

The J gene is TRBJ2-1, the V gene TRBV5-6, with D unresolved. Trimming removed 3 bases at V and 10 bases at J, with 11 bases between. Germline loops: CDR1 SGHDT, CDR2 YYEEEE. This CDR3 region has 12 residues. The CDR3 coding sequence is TGTGCCAGCAGCTACTTTAGATGCGAGCAGTTCTTC. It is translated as CASSYFRCEQFF.

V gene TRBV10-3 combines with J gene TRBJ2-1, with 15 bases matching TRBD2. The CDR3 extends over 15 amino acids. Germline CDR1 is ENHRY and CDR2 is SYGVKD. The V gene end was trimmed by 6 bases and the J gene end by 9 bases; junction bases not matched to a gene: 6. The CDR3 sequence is CAIRNGLAGGPEQFF. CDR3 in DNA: TGTGCCATCAGGAACGGACTAGCGGGAGGGCCTGAGCAGTTCTTC.

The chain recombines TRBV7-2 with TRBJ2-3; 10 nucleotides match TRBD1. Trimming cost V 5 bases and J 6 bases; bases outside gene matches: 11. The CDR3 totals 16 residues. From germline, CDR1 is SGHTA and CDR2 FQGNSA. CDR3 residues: CASSNRAGTGADTQYF. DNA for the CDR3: TGTGCCAGCAGCAACAGAGCGGGGACAGGGGCGGATACGCAGTATTTT.

Written as DNA, the CDR3 is TGTGCCAGCAAAGGACAGGGGGACAATCAGCCCCAGCATTTT. It specifies CASKGQGDNQPQHF. This chain connects TRBV6-5 to TRBJ1-5, with 10 bases fitting TRBD1. Losses at the gene ends were 7 bases for V and 3 bases for J; bases not matched to a gene: 3. CDR3 size: 14 residues. Germline V lookup: CDR1 MNHEY, CDR2 SVGAGI.

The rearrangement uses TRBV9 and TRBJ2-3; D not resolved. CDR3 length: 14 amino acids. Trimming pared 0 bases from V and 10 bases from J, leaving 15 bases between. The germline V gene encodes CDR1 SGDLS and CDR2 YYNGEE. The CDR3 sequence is CASSVDPQVPPQYF. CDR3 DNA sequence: TGTGCCAGCAGCGTAGATCCCCAGGTCCCTCCGCAGTATTTT.

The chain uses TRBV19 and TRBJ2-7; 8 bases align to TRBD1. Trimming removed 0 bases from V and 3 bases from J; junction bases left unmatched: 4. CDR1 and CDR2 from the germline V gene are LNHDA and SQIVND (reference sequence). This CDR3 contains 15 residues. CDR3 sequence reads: CASSIDHDRGYEQYF. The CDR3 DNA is TGTGCCAGTAGTATAGATCATGACAGGGGCTACGAGCAGTACTTC.

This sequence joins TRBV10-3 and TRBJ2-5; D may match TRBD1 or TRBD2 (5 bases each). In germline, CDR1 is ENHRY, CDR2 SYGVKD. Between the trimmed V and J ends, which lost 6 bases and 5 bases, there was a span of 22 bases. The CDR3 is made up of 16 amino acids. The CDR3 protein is CAIRPLFEGRGETQYF. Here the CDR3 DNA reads TGTGCCATCAGGCCACTCTTCGAGGGGCGCGGGGAGACCCAGTACTTC.

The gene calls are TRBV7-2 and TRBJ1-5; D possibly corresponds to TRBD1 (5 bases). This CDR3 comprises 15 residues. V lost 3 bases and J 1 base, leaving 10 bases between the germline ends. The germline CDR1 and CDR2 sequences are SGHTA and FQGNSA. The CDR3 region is CASSFGTQSNQPQHF. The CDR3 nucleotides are TGTGCCAGCAGCTTCGGGACGCAAAGCAATCAGCCCCAGCATTTT.

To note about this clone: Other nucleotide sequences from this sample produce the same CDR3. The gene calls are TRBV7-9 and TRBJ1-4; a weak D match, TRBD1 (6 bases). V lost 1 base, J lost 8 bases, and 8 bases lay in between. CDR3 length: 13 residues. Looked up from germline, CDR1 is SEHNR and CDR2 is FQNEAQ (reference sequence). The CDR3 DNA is TGTGCCAGCAGCTTAGTCGGGGGCGAAAAACTGTTTTTT. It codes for CASSLVGGEKLFF.

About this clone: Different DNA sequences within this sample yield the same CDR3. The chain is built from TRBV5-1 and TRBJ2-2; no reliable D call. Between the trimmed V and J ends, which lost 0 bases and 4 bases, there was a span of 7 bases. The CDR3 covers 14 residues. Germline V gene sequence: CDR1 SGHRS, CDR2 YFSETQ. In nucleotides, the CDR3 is TGCGCCAGCAGCTTGGTGGGCGGCACCGGGGAGCTGTTTTTT. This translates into CASSLVGGTGELFF.

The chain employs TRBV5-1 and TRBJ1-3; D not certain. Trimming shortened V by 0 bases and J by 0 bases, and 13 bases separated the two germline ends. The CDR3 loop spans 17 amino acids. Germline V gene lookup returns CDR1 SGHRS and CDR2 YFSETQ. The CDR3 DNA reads TGCGCCAGCAGCTTGGACGGGCAGCTATTCTCTGGAAACACCATATATTTT. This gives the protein CASSLDGQLFSGNTIYF.